This T cell receptor beta chain emerged from a study of T-cell memory formation after mild COVID-19. Study findings and constraints: Within pre-infection memory, some responding clones were found, suggesting cross-reactive memory joined.

Trimming at V came to 9 bases and at J to 7 bases, leaving 6 bases not matched to a gene. This CDR3 contains 13 residues. Germline CDR1 LNHNV, CDR2 YYDKDF (reference sequence). TCRdb reprocessed the 5' RACE reads with MiXCR, giving one entry per CDR3 protein. This sample yields 170,000 or so distinct CDR3 sequences, of which around a fifth are seen a single time; more than 20% belongs to the top ten. This clonotype came up a few times. The antigen remains unidentified. This chain links TRBV15 with TRBJ1-6, with 7 bases identical to TRBD1. The sample taken for sequencing was PBMCs or a T cell subset sorted from them (not recorded which). This TCR derives from an adult woman who had mild COVID-19 (a few samples of this study predate the infection). Cell type and time point are not known. CDR3 bases: TGTGCCACTACCGGGACAGAGAATTCACCCCTCCACTTT. Its translation: CATTGTENSPLHF.